This T cell receptor beta chain appears in the sequencing data of a study of somatic mutations in cytotoxic T cells in rheumatoid arthritis. Germline V gene lookup returns CDR1 SGHTA and CDR2 FQGNSA. There are 12 residues in the CDR3. Trimming shortened V by 4 bases and J by 5 bases, and 8 bases separated the two germline ends. Sequenced by immunoSEQ multiplex PCR; TCRdb stores in-frame clones only, minus some. The sample records approximately 19,000 clones, 75% to 90% being singletons. This receptor was obtained from an adult with rheumatoid arthritis. This chain connects TRBV7-2 to TRBJ2-5; D possibly corresponds to TRBD1 (5 bases). Source material: CD8+ T cells sorted from blood. CDR3 in DNA: TGTGCCAGCAGCTATGGGGCTGAGACCCAGTACTTC. Translated: CASSYGAETQYF.